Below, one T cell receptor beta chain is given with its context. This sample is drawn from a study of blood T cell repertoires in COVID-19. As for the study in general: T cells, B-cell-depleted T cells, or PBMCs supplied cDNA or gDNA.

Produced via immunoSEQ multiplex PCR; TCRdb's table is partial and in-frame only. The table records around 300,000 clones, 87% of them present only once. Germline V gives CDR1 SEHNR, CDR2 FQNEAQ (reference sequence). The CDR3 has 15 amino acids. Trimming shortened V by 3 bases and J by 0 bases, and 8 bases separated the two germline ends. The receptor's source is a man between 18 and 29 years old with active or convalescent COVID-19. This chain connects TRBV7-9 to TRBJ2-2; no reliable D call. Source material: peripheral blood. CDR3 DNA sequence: TGTGCCAGCAGCTTCTGGCAGGCGAACACCGGGGAGCTGTTTTTT. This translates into CASSFWQANTGELFF.